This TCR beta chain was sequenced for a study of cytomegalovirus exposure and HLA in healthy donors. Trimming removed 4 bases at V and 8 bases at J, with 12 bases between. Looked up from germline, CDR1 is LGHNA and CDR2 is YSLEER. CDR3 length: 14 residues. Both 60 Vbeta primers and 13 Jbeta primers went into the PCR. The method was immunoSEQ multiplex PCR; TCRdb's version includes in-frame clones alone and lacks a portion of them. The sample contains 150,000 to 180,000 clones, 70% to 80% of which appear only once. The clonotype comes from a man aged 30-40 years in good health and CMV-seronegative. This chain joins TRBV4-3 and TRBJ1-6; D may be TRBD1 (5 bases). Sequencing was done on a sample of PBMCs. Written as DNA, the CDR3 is TGCGCCAGCAGCCCCTGGGGGGGGGATTCACCCCTCCACTTT. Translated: CASSPWGGDSPLHF.